Reported below is one T cell receptor (beta chain). Its matching antigen is unknown. This specimen comes from a study of CD8+CD57+ T cells in acquired aplastic anemia. Turning to the study itself: Sorted CD4+ and CD8+ cell DNA averaged approximately 3.2 ug. Study-level findings and limits: The study found no significant CD8+ Simpson's diversity difference between patients and controls.

The CDR3 covers 15 residues. The germline CDR1 and CDR2 sequences are SNHLY and FYNNEI. With 6 bases removed from V and 7 bases from J, the gap between germline ends came to 21 bases. Whoever was chosen for sequencing had shown CD8+CD57+ cell expansion by flow cytometry. A severe acquired aplastic anemia diagnosis applied to all patients. Profiling that covered TCR beta VDJ and CDR3 relied on genomic DNA as its template. Each CDR3 protein is one row after TCRdb ran MiXCR on the reads. The repertoire has roughly 220,000 distinct CDR3 sequences, approximately 65% of them found once; the top ten carry around 50%.

The TCR sequence derives from a human donor with aplastic anemia. The rearrangement uses TRBV2 and TRBJ1-1; no firm D call. Sequencing was performed on sorted CD4+, CD8+, or CD8+CD57+ T cells (not recorded which) from PBMCs. CDR3 sequence (DNA): TGTGCCAGCAGGAGGTCGGTCGGGCGTGATGTTGAAGCTTTCTTT. Translating it yields CASRRSVGRDVEAFF.